One sample yielded the 21 T cell receptor beta chains listed below, sequenced in a study of blood T cell repertoires in COVID-19. Only in-frame clones appear in the TCRdb table, and some are missing; sequencing was by immunoSEQ multiplex PCR. This table holds around 150,000 clones, roughly 91% found once. Sample: peripheral blood. These receptors were collected from a woman between 45 and 65 years old with acute or convalescent COVID-19.

V gene TRBV19 combines with J gene TRBJ2-1; TRBD1 matches 7 bases. CDR1 and CDR2 from the germline V gene are LNHDA and SQIVND (reference sequence). The V segment lost 8 bases and the J segment 3 bases; nucleotides outside the gene matches: 7. The CDR3 has 14 amino acids. The CDR3 DNA follows: TGTGCCAGTGGGAAACAGGGGTACTACAATGAGCAGTTCTTC. It yields the protein CASGKQGYYNEQFF.

This chain connects TRBV5-4 to TRBJ1-1; 7 bases align to TRBD1. The CDR3 totals 15 residues. J gave up 1 base and V 1 base, and 4 bases lay outside the gene matches. The germline V gene encodes CDR1 SGHNT and CDR2 YYREEE (reference sequence). The CDR3 is CASSLLTGPNTEAFF. The CDR3 DNA is TGTGCCAGCAGCTTGTTGACAGGGCCGAACACTGAAGCTTTCTTT. The full variable domain, rest sourced from reference TRBV5-4 and TRBJ1-1, is ETGVTQSPTHLIKTRGQQVTLRCSSQSGHNTVSWYQQALGQGPQFIFQYYREEENGRGNFPPRFSGLQFPNYSSELNVNALELDDSALYLCASSLLTGPNTEAFFGQGTRLTVV.

DNA for the CDR3: TGTGCCAGCAGTGACTACTTCCCGAACACCGGGGAGCTGTTTTTT. This translates into CASSDYFPNTGELFF. V usage is TRBV2 and J usage is TRBJ2-2; D is uncertain. This CDR3 region has 15 residues. V was trimmed by 3 bases and J by 0 bases, leaving 8 bases between them. Germline CDR1 SNHLY, CDR2 FYNNEI.

This chain connects TRBV2 to TRBJ1-6, with unresolved D. Germline values: CDR1 SNHLY, CDR2 FYNNEI. Between the trimmed V and J ends, which lost 4 bases and 0 bases, there was a span of 19 bases. This CDR3 region has 19 residues. CDR3 in amino acids: CASSVVSLDSSSYNSPLHF. The CDR3 nucleotides are TGTGCCAGCAGTGTAGTGTCCTTAGACTCAAGCTCCTATAATTCACCCCTCCACTTT.

This clone was seen once. The rearrangement joins TRBV5-1 to TRBJ2-3; 7 nucleotides align to TRBD1. CDR1 and CDR2 (germline): SGHRS, YFSETQ. This CDR3 has 15 residues. V was clipped by 5 bases and J by 0 bases; unmatched bases: 6. CDR3 residues: CASRTTGQSTDTQYF. In nucleotides, the CDR3 is TGCGCCAGCAGGACAACGGGACAGAGCACAGATACGCAGTATTTT.

CDR3 protein: CASSPGTGQYTGELFF. CDR3 bases: TGTGCCAGCAGCCCAGGGACAGGGCAATACACCGGGGAGCTGTTTTTT. The chain joins TRBV7-6 to TRBJ2-2; 9 nucleotides agree with TRBD1. Unmatched junction bases numbered 7, after V lost 5 bases and J lost 3 bases. Looked up from germline, CDR1 is SGHVS and CDR2 is FNYEAQ. The CDR3 runs 16 residues.

The chain recombines TRBV20-1 with TRBJ1-1, with TRBD1 as a possible D gene (6 bases). CDR1 and CDR2 (germline): DFQATT, SNEGSKA (reference sequence). This CDR3 has 12 amino acids. V was shortened by 6 bases and J by 7 bases, with 15 bases between the two germline ends. This CDR3 reads CSASFEGGEAFF. The CDR3 region has the DNA TGCAGTGCGAGTTTTGAAGGGGGTGAAGCTTTCTTT.

The J gene is TRBJ1-3, the V gene TRBV14; D may be TRBD1 (6 bases). The germline V and J ends were trimmed by 4 bases and 0 bases, with 7 bases remaining between them. Germline-derived CDR1 and CDR2 are SGHDN and FVKESK. The CDR3 length is 14 residues. The CDR3 coding sequence is TGTGCCAGCAGCCTGACAGGCTCTGGAAACACCATATATTTT. Encoded protein: CASSLTGSGNTIYF. Supplemented by reference TRBV14 and TRBJ1-3, the full variable domain reads EAGVTQFPSHSVIEKGQTVTLRCDPISGHDNLYWYRRVMGKEIKFLLHFVKESKQDESGMPNNRFLAERTGGTYSTLKVQPAELEDSGVYFCASSLTGSGNTIYFGEGSWLTVV.

The rearrangement links TRBV2 to TRBJ1-5; D not resolved. The CDR3 runs 17 residues. The germline V gene has CDR1 SNHLY and CDR2 FYNNEI. V was pared by 2 bases and J by 2 bases, with 16 bases between. CDR3: CASSETFRGDGNQPQHF. CDR3 bases: TGTGCCAGCAGTGAAACGTTCCGCGGGGATGGCAATCAGCCCCAGCATTTT. Using reference TRBV2 and TRBJ1-5 for the parts outside the CDR3, the full variable domain is EPEVTQTPSHQVTQMGQEVILRCVPISNHLYFYWYRQILGQKVEFLVSFYNNEISEKSEIFDDQFSVERPDGSNFTLKIRSTKLEDSAMYFCASSETFRGDGNQPQHFGDGTRLSIL.

The J gene is TRBJ1-5, the V gene TRBV2, with D tentatively TRBD1 (6 bases). The CDR3 is made up of 15 amino acids. CDR1 SNHLY and CDR2 FYNNEI come from the germline V gene. Trimming pared 3 bases from V and 3 bases from J, leaving 12 bases between. The CDR3 nucleotides are TGTGCCAGCAGTGACGCGTGGGACACCAATCAGCCCCAGCATTTT. It yields the protein CASSDAWDTNQPQHF.

The chain has TRBV18 and TRBJ1-2; unclear D gene. CDR1 and CDR2 from the germline V gene are KGHSH and LQKENI. V lost 3 bases, J lost 0 bases, and 20 bases lay in between. The length of the CDR3 is 18 residues. The CDR3 spells CASSPAGALLLANYGYTF. DNA for the CDR3: TGTGCCAGCTCACCCGCCGGAGCTCTGCTCTTAGCTAACTATGGCTACACCTTC.

V is TRBV21-1 and J is TRBJ1-5; the table calls TRBD1, which could not be checked here. TRBV21-1 is a pseudogene. The CDR3 has 13 residues. In DNA, the CDR3 is TGTGCCAGGCGACAGGGGGTTCATCAGCCCCAGCATTTT. This sequence encodes CARRQGVHQPQHF.

V and J are TRBV6-5 and TRBJ1-1, with 9 bases that match TRBD1. The CDR3 spans 14 residues. The junction had 4 bases not matched to a gene; V was cut back by 8 bases and J by 0 bases. The germline V gene has CDR1 MNHEY and CDR2 SVGAGI. The DNA for the CDR3 is TGTGCCAGCTTTGGACAGGGGATGAACACTGAAGCTTTCTTT. It yields the protein CASFGQGMNTEAFF.

This chain uses TRBV19 with TRBJ2-5, with D unclear. Germline V lookup: CDR1 LNHDA, CDR2 SQIVND (reference sequence). V was clipped by 6 bases and J by 2 bases, with 13 bases between them. CDR3 length: 14 amino acids. The CDR3 DNA reads TGTGCCAGTAGGGAAAGCGACTTTCAAGAGACCCAGTACTTC. It translates to CASRESDFQETQYF.

This clone was found once. The V and J genes are TRBV27 and TRBJ2-1, with 7 bases matching TRBD2. The trim removed 2 bases at V and 4 bases at J, leaving 2 bases unmatched. The CDR3 has 14 residues. Germline V gene lookup returns CDR1 MNHEY and CDR2 SMNVEV (reference sequence). The CDR3 coding sequence is TGTGCCAGCAGTTTAGAGGGAGGGTACAATGAGCAGTTCTTC. Translated: CASSLEGGYNEQFF.

This sequence joins TRBV5-1 and TRBJ1-1; 7 nucleotides line up with TRBD1. Losses at the gene ends were 3 bases for V and 1 base for J; bases not matched to a gene: 6. There are 15 residues in the CDR3. Germline V lookup: CDR1 SGHRS, CDR2 YFSETQ. CDR3 nucleotide sequence: TGCGCCAGCAGCTGGTACAGGGGACAGAACACTGAAGCTTTCTTT. Its protein is CASSWYRGQNTEAFF. Filled out from reference TRBV5-1 and TRBJ1-1, the complete variable domain reads KAGVTQTPRYLIKTRGQQVTLSCSPISGHRSVSWYQQTPGQGLQFLFEYFSETQRNKGNFPGRFSGRQFSNSRSEMNVSTLELGDSALYLCASSWYRGQNTEAFFGQGTRLTVV.

The chain combines TRBV24-1 with TRBJ1-2, with D possibly TRBD1 on 6 matching bases. V lost 4 bases and J lost 4, with 15 bases in between. Germline V CDR1 and CDR2: KGHDR, SFDVKD. There are 15 residues in the CDR3. The CDR3: CATSDQQGSLYGYTF. In DNA form, the CDR3 reads TGTGCCACCAGTGACCAACAGGGTTCCCTCTATGGCTACACCTTC.

The chain recombines TRBV28 with TRBJ1-1; no firm D call. The CDR3 totals 14 residues. From germline, CDR1 is MDHEN and CDR2 SYDVKM. Trimming took off 4 bases at V and 7 bases at J, with 16 bases between the two ends. The CDR3 here is CASSSLSGRFEAFF. The CDR3 DNA reads as TGTGCCAGCAGTTCATTAAGCGGCAGATTTGAAGCTTTCTTT.

The chain combines TRBV7-7 with TRBJ1-2, with 8 bases lining up with TRBD1. The CDR3 sequence is 18 residues long. Germline CDR1 and CDR2: SSHAT and FNYEAQ (reference sequence). Unmatched junction bases numbered 13, after V lost 2 bases and J lost 2 bases. In DNA, the CDR3 is TGTGCCAGCAGCTTATCTTTCTGGACAGGGCCGAAGAACTATGGCTACACCTTC. Translating it yields CASSLSFWTGPKNYGYTF.

The rearrangement uses TRBV9 and TRBJ2-7; 10 bases line up with TRBD2. Germline V lookup: CDR1 SGDLS, CDR2 YYNGEE. After removal of 0 bases from V and 0 bases from J, the junction contained 6 bases not matched to a gene. The CDR3 runs 17 residues. This chain's CDR3 is CASSVGVAGGLSYEQYF. The CDR3 bases are TGTGCCAGCAGCGTAGGGGTAGCGGGGGGACTCTCCTACGAGCAGTACTTC.

CDR3 nucleotides: TGTGCCAGCAGAGTGGCAGGGGTTGAGTACAATGAGCAGTTCTTC. This codes for CASRVAGVEYNEQFF. The V and J genes are TRBV6-5 and TRBJ2-1; D may be TRBD1 (6 bases). V lost 6 bases and J 4 bases, leaving 16 bases between the germline ends. Germline V lookup: CDR1 MNHEY, CDR2 SVGAGI. CDR3 length equals 15 residues.